Sequencing of this T cell receptor beta chain was carried out in a study of blood T cell repertoires in COVID-19. Whole-study context: From the United States, Italy and Spain came samples of acute and convalescent COVID-19. From T cells, B-cell-depleted T cells, or PBMCs came the material, which was cDNA or gDNA.

Under the authors' procedure: Using reference gene primer amplification, nucleated cell counts were estimated. This table comes from immunoSEQ multiplex PCR, and its TCRdb copy is limited to in-frame clones, with some not included. V and J calls and clone size are given by that table; D and trimming were obtained from the DNA. Of roughly 140,000 clones in the sample, more than 65% were seen once. The CDR3 is 15 residues long. CDR1 is SGHRS, CDR2 YFSETQ, per germline. The V end lost 1 base, the J end lost 2 bases, and 11 bases lay between the germline ends. Sequenced: peripheral blood. The TCR was taken from a man aged 60 to 69 with active or convalescent COVID-19. The chain couples TRBV5-1 to TRBJ2-3; D is uncertain. CDR3: CASSLRQTYTDTQYF. CDR3 coding DNA: TGCGCCAGCAGCTTGAGGCAGACTTACACAGATACGCAGTATTTT.